The present T cell receptor (beta chain) was sequenced within a study of identical twins. Overall study results and limits: A lower insertion count was a feature of abundant cord blood beta clonotypes, with no such feature in memory repertoires. Without tracking the same donors, conclusions rested on cross-sectional statistical analysis.

CDR1 and CDR2 from the germline V gene are LGHDT and YNNKEL (reference sequence). Trimming removed 2 bases at V and 7 bases at J, with 9 bases between. There are 12 residues in the CDR3. It was template switching that added a universal primer site, and there were unique molecular identifiers on the cDNA. Using its own MiXCR run on the 5' RACE reads, TCRdb lists one record per CDR3 protein. The data contain 1.5 million to 2 million distinct CDR3 sequences, 32% of them singletons. On this clonotype itself: Its antigen is not known.

Material: cord blood. The chain is built from TRBV3-1 and TRBJ2-7; D call uncertain. The sequence came from a newborn girl in good health. Here the CDR3 reads CASSQNTNEQYF. The CDR3 region has the DNA TGTGCCAGCAGCCAAAACACCAATGAGCAGTACTTC.